Sequencing of this T cell receptor (beta chain) was carried out in a study of early T cells in non-severe SARS-CoV-2 infection. About the study: Bulk RNA taken from unsorted whole blood was sequenced, leaving chains unpaired. General study results and limits: Database matching using VDJdb favored anti-spike CD8 responses, with private and CD4 specificities left missing.

TCRdb used MiXCR to reprocess the 5' RACE reads, holding one entry per CDR3 protein. The table has around 93,000 distinct CDR3 sequences, approximately 12% seen once. V shed 3 bases and J shed 8 bases, with 16 bases lying between them. The CDR3 sequence is 14 residues long. Per the germline V gene, CDR1 is MNHNS and CDR2 is SASEGT. On this clonotype itself: What it recognizes is unknown.

The chain combines TRBV6-1 with TRBJ1-1; D gene unclear. Sample: whole blood, taken at baseline. The sequence was collected from an adult who was a healthcare worker with PCR-confirmed SARS-CoV-2 infection or an uninfected control (not recorded which). CDR3: CASSDIRGRKEAFF. CDR3 nucleotide sequence: TGTGCCAGCAGTGATATTCGGGGAAGGAAGGAAGCTTTCTTT.